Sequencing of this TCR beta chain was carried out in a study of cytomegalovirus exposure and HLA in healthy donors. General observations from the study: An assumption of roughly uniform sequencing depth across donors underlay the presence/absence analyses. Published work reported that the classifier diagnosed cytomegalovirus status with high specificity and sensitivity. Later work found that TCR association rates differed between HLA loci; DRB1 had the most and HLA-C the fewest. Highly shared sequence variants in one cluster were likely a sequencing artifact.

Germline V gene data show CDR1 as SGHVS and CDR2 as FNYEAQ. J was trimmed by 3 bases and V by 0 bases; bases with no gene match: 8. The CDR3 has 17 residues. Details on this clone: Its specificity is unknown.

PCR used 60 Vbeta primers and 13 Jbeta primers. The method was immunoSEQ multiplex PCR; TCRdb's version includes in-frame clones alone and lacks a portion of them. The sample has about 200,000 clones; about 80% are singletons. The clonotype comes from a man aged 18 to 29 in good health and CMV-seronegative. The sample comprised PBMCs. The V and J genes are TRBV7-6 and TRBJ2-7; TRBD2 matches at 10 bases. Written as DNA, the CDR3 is TGTGCCAGCAGCTTAGCGGGGGGACTAGCGCTAAACTACGAGCAGTACTTC. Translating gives CASSLAGGLALNYEQYF.